This TCR beta chain was identified during a study of tissue T cells after allogeneic stem cell transplantation. Trimming left V 1 base short and J 0 bases short, with 14 bases between. Germline CDR1 is SGHRS and CDR2 is YFSETQ. The CDR3 consists of 16 residues. TCRdb's table, derived via immunoSEQ multiplex PCR, lists solely in-frame clones and lacks some. This table holds about 10,000 clones, around three fifths found once. A single count supports this clone. The chain links TRBV5-1 to TRBJ2-7; D not certain. The origin of this receptor is a woman aged 18 to 55 with breast cancer. This material consisted of tissue from the jejunum, taken at autopsy. CDR3 nucleotide sequence: TGCGCCAGCAGCTTGAGCCCTGAGACGAGCTCCTACGAGCAGTACTTC. It yields the protein CASSLSPETSSYEQYF.